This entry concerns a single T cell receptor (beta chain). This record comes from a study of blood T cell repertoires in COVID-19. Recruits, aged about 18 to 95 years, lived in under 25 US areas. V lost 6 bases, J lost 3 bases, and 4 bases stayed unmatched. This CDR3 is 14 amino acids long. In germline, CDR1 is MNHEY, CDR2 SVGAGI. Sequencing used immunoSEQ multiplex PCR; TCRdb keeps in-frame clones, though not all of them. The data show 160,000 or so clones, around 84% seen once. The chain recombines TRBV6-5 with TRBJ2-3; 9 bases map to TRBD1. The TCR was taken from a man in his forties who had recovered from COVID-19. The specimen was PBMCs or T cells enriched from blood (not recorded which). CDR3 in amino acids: CASRPTGGTDTQYF. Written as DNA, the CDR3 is TGTGCCAGCAGACCGACAGGGGGGACAGATACGCAGTATTTT.